This TCR beta chain was obtained from a study of T cell responses to AZD1222 COVID-19 vaccine. Here immunoSEQ multiplex PCR was the method, and the copy in TCRdb shows in-frame clones only, minus some. The repertoire holds over 130,000 clones, with almost 90% as singletons. The sequence was collected from an adult who received the AZD1222 COVID-19 vaccine. The specimen comprised peripheral blood, sampled 28 days after the second AZD1222 dose.

CDR3 nucleotides: TGTGCCAGCTCACCGCCCTCGAGGAACACTGAAGCTTTCTTT. This translates into CASSPPSRNTEAFF. This chain links TRBV18 with TRBJ1-1, with D unresolved. Trimming took off 3 bases at V and 1 base at J, with 9 bases between the two ends. Germline V lookup: CDR1 KGHSH, CDR2 LQKENI. The CDR3 extends over 14 amino acids.